Below are 11 T cell receptor beta chains sequenced from a single sample in a study of T cells after yellow fever vaccination. MiXCR, applied by TCRdb to the 5' RACE reads, yields one record per CDR3 protein. In the table there are more than 250,000 distinct CDR3 sequences, about 6.9% of which are singletons. The specimen was PBMCs, collected roughly 45 days after the first yellow fever vaccination. The source of these receptors is a man between 18 and 29 years old who received the YFV17D yellow fever vaccine.

This sequence joins TRBV4-1 and TRBJ2-1; 7 bases are a match to TRBD2. Trimming at V came to 3 bases and at J to 8 bases, leaving 7 bases not matched to a gene. The CDR3 totals 14 residues. Germline-derived CDR1 and CDR2 are MGHRA and YSYEKL. In DNA form, the CDR3 reads TGCGCCAGCAGCCACGTTCCCGCGGGGGATGAGCAGTTCTTC. Encoded protein: CASSHVPAGDEQFF.

This clonotype was seen many times. The chain is built from TRBV5-1 and TRBJ2-2, with D possibly matching TRBD1 (5 bases). CDR3 length: 13 residues. Germline V gene data show CDR1 as SGHRS and CDR2 as YFSETQ. V was pared by 6 bases and J by 7 bases, with 13 bases between. The CDR3 bases are TGCGCCAGCACCAGGGATATAGGCGGGGAGCTGTTTTTT. Its translation is CASTRDIGGELFF.

This clonotype occurred a few times. The chain couples TRBV5-1 to TRBJ1-1; possibly TRBD1 for D (6 bases). The CDR3 totals 14 residues. Germline assignment: CDR1 SGHRS and CDR2 YFSETQ. V was trimmed by 6 bases and J by 3 bases, leaving 15 bases between them. CDR3 sequence: CASTPGDRYTEAFF. DNA for the CDR3: TGCGCCAGCACTCCAGGGGATAGATACACTGAAGCTTTCTTT.

This clonotype was detected a few times. This chain uses TRBV7-8 with TRBJ2-7, with 10 bases aligning to TRBD2. Germline CDR1 SGHVS, CDR2 FQNEAQ. The junction had 6 bases not matched to a gene; V was cut back by 4 bases and J by 0 bases. This CDR3 is 16 amino acids long. The CDR3 sequence is CASSSGPSGGSYEQYV. The DNA for the CDR3 is TGTGCCAGCAGCTCAGGCCCTAGCGGGGGCTCCTACGAGCAGTACGTC.

The gene calls are TRBV25-1 and TRBJ2-2; D gene unclear. The CDR3 length is 16 residues. The V and J ends lost 1 base and 0 bases respectively, with 9 bases between them. Germline V gene sequence: CDR1 MGHDK, CDR2 SYGVNS. The CDR3 protein is CASSEFKGPNTGELFF. DNA for the CDR3: TGTGCCAGCAGTGAATTTAAGGGTCCGAACACCGGGGAGCTGTTTTTT. The full variable domain, rest sourced from reference TRBV25-1 and TRBJ2-2, is EADIYQTPRYLVIGTGKKITLECSQTMGHDKMYWYQQDPGMELHLIHYSYGVNSTEKGDLSSESTVSRIRTEHFPLTLESARPSHTSQYLCASSEFKGPNTGELFFGEGSRLTVL.

The chain employs TRBV5-4 and TRBJ2-3, with D possibly being TRBD2 (6 bases). Germline CDR1 and CDR2: SGHNT and YYREEE (reference sequence). The CDR3 covers 16 residues. V shed 4 bases and J shed 0 bases, with 15 bases lying between them. The CDR3 DNA reads as TGTGCCAGCAGCGAGGGACTCCTATTCAGCACAGATACGCAGTATTTT. Translation gives CASSEGLLFSTDTQYF.

V and J are TRBV29-1 and TRBJ2-5, with D hard to call. This CDR3 spans 15 amino acids. Germline CDR1 is SQVTM and CDR2 is ANQGSEA. V dropped 1 base and J dropped 4 bases, with 16 bases sitting between them. The CDR3: CSVEGVGYPSETQYF. As DNA, the CDR3 is TGCAGCGTTGAAGGGGTGGGCTACCCTTCAGAGACCCAGTACTTC. The full variable domain, completed using reference TRBV29-1 and TRBJ2-5, is SAVISQKPSRDICQRGTSLTIQCQVDSQVTMMFWYRQQPGQSLTLIATANQGSEATYESGFVIDKFPISRPNLTFSTLTVSNMSPEDSSIYLCSVEGVGYPSETQYFGPGTRLLVL.

Many counts were recorded for this clonotype. The chain joins TRBV7-2 to TRBJ2-7; 9 bases align to TRBD2. Germline values: CDR1 SGHTA, CDR2 FQGNSA. This CDR3 has 15 amino acids. J gave up 0 bases and V 5 bases, and 5 bases lay outside the gene matches. For the CDR3, the DNA is TGTGCCAGCAGCCCTTTAGCGGGGGCCTCCTACGAGCAGTACTTC. Its translation: CASSPLAGASYEQYF.

This clonotype has just a few counts. A much larger clone differs from this one at a single base, so this may be a read error. The chain links TRBV13 to TRBJ1-1, with D unresolved. Germline loops: CDR1 PRHDT, CDR2 FYEKMQ (reference sequence). Trimming removed 3 bases at V and 1 base at J, with 6 bases between. The CDR3 totals 13 residues. CDR3 protein: CASSFGENTEAFF. CDR3 sequence (DNA): TGTGCCAGCAGCTTTGGGGAGAACACTGAAGCTTTCTTT.

The sample holds many counts of this clonotype. The J gene is TRBJ2-7, the V gene TRBV24-1; TRBD1 matches 9 bases. CDR3 length equals 15 residues. Germline CDR1 reads KGHDR; CDR2 reads SFDVKD. Trimming took 8 bases from V and 4 from J; bases not matched to a gene: 11. DNA of the CDR3: TGTGCCACCACTAAGGACAGGGGCCACCAATACGAGCAGTACGTC. This gives the protein CATTKDRGHQYEQYV.

This rearrangement joins TRBV14 to TRBJ1-4, with TRBD1 as a possible D gene (5 bases). V lost 1 base to trimming and J lost 6 bases, with 12 bases between them. The CDR3 runs to 15 residues. Germline V CDR1 and CDR2: SGHDN, FVKESK. The chain's CDR3 is CASSQVQGRDEKLFF. The CDR3 DNA sequence: TGTGCCAGCAGCCAAGTTCAGGGACGGGATGAAAAACTGTTTTTT. The full variable domain, completed using reference TRBV14 and TRBJ1-4, is EAGVTQFPSHSVIEKGQTVTLRCDPISGHDNLYWYRRVMGKEIKFLLHFVKESKQDESGMPNNRFLAERTGGTYSTLKVQPAELEDSGVYFCASSQVQGRDEKLFFGSGTQLSVL.